One sample yielded the 23 T cell receptor beta chains listed below, sequenced in a study of graft-versus-host responses after intestinal transplantation (dated by TCRdb to the early 2020s). Library creation used the immunoSEQ multiplex PCR assay. Here the immuneACCESS table is served through TCRdb, limited to in-frame sequences with V and J called. Missing clones are a known gap in these copies; in checked studies unresolved V genes cover under half, and the rest lacks a known reason. For this sample there are tens of thousands of clones; approximately 92% appear just once. In total, the top ten clones hold roughly 0.72% of the sample. The source material was PBMCs, sampled 98 days after intestinal transplantation. All receptors come from a human patient who received an intestinal transplant, so some T cells may come from the graft donor.

The V call is TRBV6-5, the J call TRBJ2-2, with TRBD1 matching over 8 bases. The CDR3 is 13 amino acids. V lost 7 bases and J lost 3; bases outside the gene matches: 1. From germline, CDR1 is MNHEY and CDR2 SVGAGI. CDR3 sequence reads: CASKDRDTGELFF. The DNA for the CDR3 is TGTGCCAGCAAGGACAGGGACACCGGGGAGCTGTTTTTT.

Only one count was recorded for this clone. The CDR3 reads CASSRTASSYNSPLHF. The CDR3 nucleotides read TGTGCCAGCAGCCGGACAGCGAGCTCCTATAATTCACCCCTCCACTTT. This chain joins TRBV9 and TRBJ1-6; perhaps TRBD1 as D (6 bases). V was cut by 4 bases and J by 0 bases, with 11 bases left in between. CDR1 is SGDLS and CDR2 is YYNGEE in the germline V gene. This CDR3 region has 16 residues.

The CDR3 loop reads CASSLWGLANTGELFF. CDR3 DNA: TGCGCCAGCAGCTTGTGGGGACTAGCGAACACCGGGGAGCTGTTTTTT. J is TRBJ2-2 and V is TRBV5-1, with 8 bases aligning to TRBD2. The CDR3 sequence is 16 residues long. V dropped 1 base and J dropped 0; count of bases not matched to a gene: 2. The germline V gene has CDR1 SGHRS and CDR2 YFSETQ.

The rearrangement links TRBV5-4 to TRBJ2-1, with 9 bases identical to TRBD1. CDR3 length equals 13 residues. V gave up 0 bases and J gave up 8 bases; unmatched junction bases: 0. Germline values: CDR1 SGHNT, CDR2 YYREEE (reference sequence). CDR3 amino acids: CASSLGDRDEQFF. DNA of the CDR3: TGTGCCAGCAGCTTGGGGGACAGGGATGAGCAGTTCTTC. Using reference TRBV5-4 and TRBJ2-1 for the parts outside the CDR3, the full variable domain is ETGVTQSPTHLIKTRGQQVTLRCSSQSGHNTVSWYQQALGQGPQFIFQYYREEENGRGNFPPRFSGLQFPNYSSELNVNALELDDSALYLCASSLGDRDEQFFGPGTRLTVL.

This rearrangement joins TRBV6-5 to TRBJ2-3; D may be TRBD2 (7 bases). Trimming shortened V by 6 bases and J by 4 bases, and 11 bases separated the two germline ends. Germline CDR1 and CDR2: MNHEY and SVGAGI. The CDR3 is 13 residues long. CDR3 sequence reads: CASSRGAADTQYF. The CDR3 region has the DNA TGTGCCAGCAGCCGGGGGGCCGCAGATACGCAGTATTTT.

The V call is TRBV7-2, the J call TRBJ1-5; D is unresolved. V gave up 0 bases and J gave up 2 bases, with 5 bases separating them. Looked up from germline, CDR1 is SGHTA and CDR2 is FQGNSA. The CDR3 is 14 residues long. DNA of the CDR3: TGTGCCAGCAGCTTAGCCCAAGGCAATCAGCCCCAGCATTTT. The encoded protein is CASSLAQGNQPQHF.

DNA for the CDR3: TGTGCCAGCGCCGAGGGTGGCTGGCAAGAGACCCAGTACTTC. This translates into CASAEGGWQETQYF. The gene calls are TRBV11-2 and TRBJ2-5, with a possible D match to TRBD2 (5 bases). V was clipped by 8 bases and J by 2 bases, with 15 bases between them. This CDR3 region has 14 residues. Germline V gene sequence: CDR1 SGHAT, CDR2 FQNNGV.

The chain links TRBV2 to TRBJ1-2; TRBD1 is a possible D gene (5 bases). V was clipped by 7 bases and J by 3 bases, with 18 bases between them. The CDR3 extends over 15 amino acids. In germline, CDR1 is SNHLY, CDR2 FYNNEI. CDR3 DNA sequence: TGTGCCAGCACCCAAAGGCCAAGGGGTTACTATGGCTACACCTTC. Residues: CASTQRPRGYYGYTF. Full variable domain (missing parts from reference TRBV2 and TRBJ1-2): EPEVTQTPSHQVTQMGQEVILRCVPISNHLYFYWYRQILGQKVEFLVSFYNNEISEKSEIFDDQFSVERPDGSNFTLKIRSTKLEDSAMYFCASTQRPRGYYGYTFGSGTRLTVV.

The chain uses TRBV6-5 and TRBJ2-2, with D hard to call. Per the germline V gene, CDR1 is MNHEY and CDR2 is SVGAGI. V was shortened by 2 bases and J by 2 bases, with 12 bases between the two germline ends. The CDR3 is made up of 16 amino acids. The DNA of the CDR3 is TGTGCCAGCAGTTACACGGGTCCCTTCAACACCGGGGAGCTGTTTTTT. This encodes CASSYTGPFNTGELFF.

The chain is built from TRBV9 and TRBJ2-3; D gene unclear. Per the germline V gene, CDR1 is SGDLS and CDR2 is YYNGEE. V lost 2 bases and J lost 3, with 7 bases in between. The CDR3 has 13 amino acids. CDR3 sequence (DNA): TGTGCCAGCAGCGTCTTTTTAACAGATACGCAGTATTTT. Amino acids: CASSVFLTDTQYF.

The V gene is TRBV6-6, the J gene TRBJ1-1; possible D gene TRBD1, 5 bases. Germline V lookup: CDR1 MNHNY, CDR2 SVGAGI (reference sequence). V lost 6 bases to trimming and J lost 8 bases, with 16 bases between them. CDR3 length: 13 residues. CDR3 residues: CASSPSDSVEAFF. The CDR3 region has the DNA TGTGCCAGCAGCCCTTCAGACAGCGTCGAAGCTTTCTTT.

The chain joins TRBV11-2 to TRBJ2-7, with TRBD2 identical over 11 bases. The V and J ends lost 5 bases and 4 bases, in that order; junction bases with no gene match: 10. Looked up from germline, CDR1 is SGHAT and CDR2 is FQNNGV. The CDR3 totals 16 residues. CDR3 coding DNA: TGTGCCAGCAGCCCCACCCGACTAGCGGGGCCTTACGAGCAGTACTTC. Its translation is CASSPTRLAGPYEQYF.

The J gene is TRBJ2-7, the V gene TRBV6-5; TRBD1 matches 8 bases. The CDR3 covers 14 residues. Germline trimming cut 6 bases from V and 0 bases from J; bases unmatched to any gene: 4. Germline lookup yields CDR1 MNHEY and CDR2 SVGAGI. DNA for the CDR3: TGTGCCAGCAGACCAACAGGGGGCTCCTACGAGCAGTACTTC. Its translation: CASRPTGGSYEQYF.

This rearrangement joins TRBV7-3 to TRBJ2-3; maybe TRBD1 (6 bases). The V gene lost 2 bases and the J gene lost 3 bases, with 12 bases spanning the gap. The CDR3 sequence is 15 residues long. Per germline, CDR1 SGHTA and CDR2 FQGTGA. The CDR3 protein is CASSLWGLSTDTQYF. CDR3 DNA: TGTGCCAGCAGCTTATGGGGGCTAAGTACAGATACGCAGTATTTT.

The chain links TRBV27 to TRBJ1-2, with D possibly being TRBD1 (6 bases). The CDR3 extends over 13 amino acids. V lost 2 bases, J lost 7 bases, and 11 bases lay in between. The germline CDR1 and CDR2 sequences are MNHEY and SMNVEV (reference sequence). The CDR3 is CASSLGGARGYTF. The CDR3 nucleotides are TGTGCCAGCAGTTTAGGGGGGGCACGTGGCTACACCTTC.

This rearrangement joins TRBV13 to TRBJ1-2; 8 nucleotides match TRBD1. V trimming: 1 base; J trimming: 4 bases; junction bases outside the gene matches: 8. Germline V gene data show CDR1 as PRHDT and CDR2 as FYEKMQ (reference sequence). The CDR3 extends over 16 amino acids. CDR3 loop: CASSLEFDRGPYGYTF. The CDR3 bases are TGTGCCAGCAGCTTAGAGTTTGACAGGGGTCCCTATGGCTACACCTTC.

The chain combines TRBV5-1 with TRBJ2-7; TRBD2 matches 12 bases. The CDR3 is 17 residues long. Germline lookup yields CDR1 SGHRS and CDR2 YFSETQ. V gave up 2 bases and J gave up 6 bases; unmatched junction bases: 12. The CDR3 DNA is TGCGCCAGCAGCTTTCGGCTAGCGGGGGGGCTTCCAAGCGAGCAGTACTTC. Translated, it gives CASSFRLAGGLPSEQYF. The full variable domain, rest sourced from reference TRBV5-1 and TRBJ2-7, is KAGVTQTPRYLIKTRGQQVTLSCSPISGHRSVSWYQQTPGQGLQFLFEYFSETQRNKGNFPGRFSGRQFSNSRSEMNVSTLELGDSALYLCASSFRLAGGLPSEQYFGPGTRLTVT.

The chain links TRBV30 to TRBJ2-7; TRBD2 matches at 11 bases. Germline lookup yields CDR1 GTSNPN and CDR2 SVGIG (reference sequence). This CDR3 region has 12 residues. V lost 7 bases and J lost 2; bases outside the gene matches: 1. CDR3 amino acids: CALLAGAYEQYF. The CDR3 coding sequence is TGTGCCTTACTAGCGGGAGCCTACGAGCAGTACTTC.

The chain carries TRBV19 and TRBJ1-5; 9 bases line up with TRBD1. The CDR3 runs to 15 residues. The ends lost 10 bases at V and 2 bases at J; junction bases unmatched: 9. From germline, CDR1 is LNHDA and CDR2 SQIVND (reference sequence). The DNA for the CDR3 is TGTGCCAATACCCCAACAGGGGGCGGCAATCAGCCCCAGCATTTT. Its translation is CANTPTGGGNQPQHF.

The chain combines TRBV2 with TRBJ2-7; 7 bases match TRBD2. V lost 4 bases to trimming and J lost 2 bases; unmatched junction nucleotides: 2. This CDR3 is 13 amino acids long. The V gene's germline CDR1 is SNHLY and CDR2 FYNNEI. In DNA, the CDR3 is TGTGCCAGCAGTGCCGGGGGGACCTACGAGCAGTACTTC. It specifies CASSAGGTYEQYF.

With regard to this clone: The same CDR3 also results from other DNA sequences found in this sample. The chain links TRBV9 to TRBJ2-3; 9 bases fit TRBD2. Trimming cost V 3 bases and J 7 bases; bases outside gene matches: 6. CDR1 is SGDLS, CDR2 YYNGEE, per germline. The CDR3 contains 14 residues. The CDR3 sequence: CASSASGTSNTQYF. The CDR3 region has the DNA TGTGCCAGCAGCGCCTCCGGGACTAGCAATACGCAGTATTTT.

The V call is TRBV5-6, the J call TRBJ2-5; 7 bases map to TRBD2. The CDR3 contains 14 residues. With 5 bases clipped from V and 5 bases from J, the junction kept 9 bases outside the gene matches. Germline CDR1 SGHDT, CDR2 YYEEEE. The CDR3 sequence: CASRDWGGEETQYF. In nucleotides, the CDR3 is TGTGCCAGCAGGGATTGGGGGGGGGAGGAGACCCAGTACTTC.

The chain recombines TRBV6-5 with TRBJ2-6, with D uncertain. Germline lookup yields CDR1 MNHEY and CDR2 SVGAGI. V lost 1 base to trimming and J lost 4 bases, with 5 bases between them. The length of the CDR3 is 14 residues. CDR3 sequence: CASSYWVGANVLTF. For the CDR3, the DNA is TGTGCCAGCAGTTACTGGGTAGGGGCCAACGTCCTGACTTTC.